This T cell receptor (beta chain) stems from a study of shared clonotypes between healthy human individuals. Only in-frame clones appear in the TCRdb table, and some are missing; sequencing was by immunoSEQ multiplex PCR. Of approximately 2,200,000 clones in the sample, 93% were seen once. The naive CD8 fraction comprised CD45RO-negative cells positively selected for CCR7 and excluded terminally differentiated effector memory CD45RA+ cells. Study findings and constraints: Non-shared clonotypes showed lower generation probabilities than clonotypes common to all four donors. Around 5.4% of naive CD4 clonotypes were common to a few donors.

Concerning this clone itself: Its target is not known.

In germline, CDR1 is MNHNS, CDR2 SASEGT. With 6 bases removed from V and 1 base from J, the gap between germline ends came to 16 bases. The CDR3 totals 15 residues. Sequencing was performed on naive CD8+ T cells from PBMCs. This TCR came from a man aged 18 to 30 in good health. Some clones in this sample may be carry-over from other donors' samples. J is TRBJ2-7 and V is TRBV6-1; D uncertain. CDR3 sequence reads: CASRTFVVPSYEQYF. CDR3 in DNA: TGTGCCAGCAGGACTTTTGTGGTTCCTTCCTACGAGCAGTACTTC.